These 15 T cell receptor beta chains were all obtained from the same sample, sequenced in a study of blood T cells in healthy people across ages. The second PCR ran about 6 to 12 cycles with a sample-barcoded 5' primer and J-beta primers. TCRdb reprocessed the 5' RACE reads with MiXCR, giving one entry per CDR3 protein. Among about 970,000 distinct CDR3 sequences, roughly 51% were seen once, and the ten largest hold about 21%. Sequencing was carried out using blood. Receptor source: a woman in her sixties or seventies in good health.

As to this clonotype: A much more abundant neighbour one base away suggests this may be a read error. This rearrangement joins TRBV29-1 to TRBJ2-7, with 7 bases fitting TRBD2. TRBJ2-4 explains the end of the DNA better; the J call may be wrong. There are 16 residues in the CDR3. Germline V gives CDR1 SQVTM, CDR2 ANQGSEA. The CDR3 DNA is TGCAGCGCGGCCGGGACTATCCCTAATGCCAAAAACATTCAGTACTTC. Translated: CSAAGTIPNAKNIQYF.

This clonotype came up a few times. The CDR3 is CASARPSSYNEQFF. The DNA of the CDR3 is TGCGCCAGCGCGAGGCCGAGCTCCTACAATGAGCAGTTCTTC. The rearrangement links TRBV5-1 to TRBJ2-1; D remains unclear. The V gene's germline CDR1 is SGHRS and CDR2 YFSETQ. The CDR3 is 14 amino acids. V dropped 7 bases and J dropped 0 bases, with 11 bases sitting between them. Full variable domain (rest looked up from reference TRBV5-1 and TRBJ2-1): KAGVTQTPRYLIKTRGQQVTLSCSPISGHRSVSWYQQTPGQGLQFLFEYFSETQRNKGNFPGRFSGRQFSNSRSEMNVSTLELGDSALYLCASARPSSYNEQFFGPGTRLTVL.

A few counts support this clonotype. The chain is built from TRBV10-2 and TRBJ1-2; D call uncertain. Germline V gives CDR1 WSHSY, CDR2 SAAADI. CDR3 length: 13 amino acids. The V end was cut by 6 bases, the J end by 4 bases, with 12 bases between. The CDR3 DNA reads TGCGCCAGCAGAAGAAGCGACTTCTATGGCTACACCTTC. Amino acids: CASRRSDFYGYTF.

In the case of this clonotype: This could be a read error, since a much larger clone is one nucleotide away. This rearrangement joins TRBV6-6 to TRBJ1-6, with unresolved D. The V gene lost 2 bases and the J gene lost 11 bases, with 4 bases spanning the gap. CDR1 and CDR2 from the germline V gene are MNHNY and SVGAGI (reference sequence). The CDR3 contains 11 residues. The CDR3 is CASSYQPPLHF. In DNA, the CDR3 is TGTGCCAGCAGTTACCAACCACCCCTCCACTTT.

The chain joins TRBV20-1 to TRBJ2-7, with TRBD1 matching over 8 bases. V shed 6 bases, J shed 6 bases, and the junction held 7 bases outside the gene matches. Germline V lookup: CDR1 DFQATT, CDR2 SNEGSKA (reference sequence). The CDR3 runs 12 residues. DNA for the CDR3: TGCAGTGCCTCTGCAGGGGGCCGCGAGCAGTACTTC. Its translation: CSASAGGREQYF.

This clonotype was observed a single time. This sequence joins TRBV21-1 and TRBJ1-1; the table's TRBD1 call for D was not verified on the DNA. TRBV21-1 is listed as a pseudogene. The CDR3 runs 12 residues. The CDR3: CASSKMGEGAFF. The CDR3 DNA sequence: TGTGCCAGCAGCAAAATGGGGGAAGGAGCTTTCTTT.

The chain combines TRBV20-1 with TRBJ1-1; D is possibly TRBD1 (6 bases). V lost 5 bases to trimming and J lost 11 bases, with 21 bases between them. This CDR3 comprises 13 residues. Per germline, CDR1 DFQATT and CDR2 SNEGSKA (reference sequence). CDR3 sequence reads: CSAVTGGTPFAFF. CDR3 coding DNA: TGCAGTGCTGTGACCGGGGGCACTCCATTCGCTTTCTTT.

The chain has TRBV28 and TRBJ2-1; 15 bases line up with TRBD2. This CDR3 has 19 amino acids. Germline-derived CDR1 and CDR2 are MDHEN and SYDVKM. The junction had 21 bases not matched to a gene; V was cut back by 5 bases and J by 13 bases. The CDR3 reads CASSPPGTSGRSLQETQFF. The CDR3 nucleotides read TGTGCCAGCAGTCCCCCCGGGACTAGCGGGAGGTCCCTCCAAGAGACCCAGTTCTTC.

The chain couples TRBV7-2 to TRBJ2-7; perhaps TRBD2 as D (6 bases). The V end was cut by 0 bases, the J end by 0 bases, with 9 bases between. This CDR3 region has 15 residues. Germline V gene data show CDR1 as SGHTA and CDR2 as FQGNSA. The CDR3 nucleotides are TGTGCCAGCAGCTTAGCCTTAGCGGCCTCCTACGAGCAGTACTTC. This encodes CASSLALAASYEQYF.

This clonotype appeared a few times. The chain uses TRBV20-1 and TRBJ2-7; D may match TRBD1 or TRBD2 (5 bases each). Trimming stripped 6 bases from V and 3 bases from J, with 21 bases between. The CDR3 runs to 15 residues. Germline V CDR1 and CDR2: DFQATT, SNEGSKA (reference sequence). CDR3 nucleotide sequence: TGCAGTGCCGGCTCGGCCGGGACCCGCGGCTACGAGCAGTACTTC. This codes for CSAGSAGTRGYEQYF.

The rearrangement uses TRBV7-9 and TRBJ2-1; D remains ambiguous. With 2 bases removed from V and 0 bases from J, the gap between germline ends came to 8 bases. This CDR3 comprises 15 residues. CDR1 and CDR2 (germline): SEHNR, FQNEAQ (reference sequence). The CDR3 nucleotides are TGTGCCAGCAGCTTAAGGCCCACCTCCTACAATGAGCAGTTCTTC. Amino acids: CASSLRPTSYNEQFF. Full variable domain (missing parts from reference TRBV7-9 and TRBJ2-1): DTGVSQNPRHKITKRGQNVTFRCDPISEHNRLYWYRQTLGQGPEFLTYFQNEAQLEKSRLLSDRFSAERPKGSFSTLEIQRTEQGDSAMYLCASSLRPTSYNEQFFGPGTRLTVL.

This clonotype was detected many times. This chain links TRBV7-2 with TRBJ2-5; possible D gene TRBD2, 5 bases. CDR3 length equals 14 residues. Deletions cut 1 base from V and 4 bases from J, with 10 bases between. Germline V gives CDR1 SGHTA, CDR2 FQGNSA. As DNA, the CDR3 is TGTGCCAGCAGCTTAGGAAGAGGAGGAGAGACCCAGTACTTC. It translates to CASSLGRGGETQYF.

V gene TRBV7-9 combines with J gene TRBJ1-5; 8 nucleotides align to TRBD1. With V trimmed by 1 base and J by 7 bases, 9 bases remained unmatched. In germline, CDR1 is SEHNR, CDR2 FQNEAQ (reference sequence). CDR3 length: 16 amino acids. CDR3 sequence (DNA): TGTGCCAGCAGCTTAGATATCGGGACAGGAATGCAGCCCCAGCATTTT. Translation gives CASSLDIGTGMQPQHF.

The chain carries TRBV25-1 and TRBJ1-3; D ambiguous. Trimming left V 4 bases short and J 0 bases short, with 4 bases between. This CDR3 contains 13 residues. CDR1 and CDR2 from the germline V gene are MGHDK and SYGVNS. CDR3 nucleotide sequence: TGTGCCAGCAGTGGAGACTCTGGAAACACCATATATTTT. Translating it yields CASSGDSGNTIYF.

The chain has TRBV7-2 and TRBJ2-1, with TRBD2 identical over 7 bases. The V segment lost 1 base and the J segment 4 bases; nucleotides outside the gene matches: 4. CDR1 is SGHTA, CDR2 FQGNSA, per germline. The CDR3 contains 15 residues. The CDR3 region is CASSLEAGRYNEQFF. The CDR3 DNA reads TGTGCCAGCAGCTTAGAAGCGGGGCGGTACAATGAGCAGTTCTTC.